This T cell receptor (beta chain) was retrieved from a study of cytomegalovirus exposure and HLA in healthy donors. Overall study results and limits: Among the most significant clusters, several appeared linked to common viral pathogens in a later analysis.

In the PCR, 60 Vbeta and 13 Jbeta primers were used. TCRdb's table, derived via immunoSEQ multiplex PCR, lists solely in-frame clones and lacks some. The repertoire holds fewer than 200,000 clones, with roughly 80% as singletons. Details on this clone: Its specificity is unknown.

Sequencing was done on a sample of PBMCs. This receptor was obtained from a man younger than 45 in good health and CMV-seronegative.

Here the CDR3 reads CASRREALSGNTIYF. The DNA of the CDR3 is TGTGCCTCGCGGAGGGAGGCCCTCTCTGGAAACACCATATATTTT. This sequence joins TRBV28 and TRBJ1-3; no clear D. Trimming left V 11 bases short and J 0 bases short, with 17 bases between. CDR1 is MDHEN and CDR2 is SYDVKM in the germline V gene. This CDR3 has 15 amino acids. The whole variable domain, filled in from reference TRBV28 and TRBJ1-3, reads DVKVTQSSRYLVKRTGEKVFLECVQDMDHENMFWYRQDPGLGLRLIYFSYDVKMKEKGDIPEGYSVSREKKERFSLILESASTNQTSMYLCASRREALSGNTIYFGEGSWLTVV.